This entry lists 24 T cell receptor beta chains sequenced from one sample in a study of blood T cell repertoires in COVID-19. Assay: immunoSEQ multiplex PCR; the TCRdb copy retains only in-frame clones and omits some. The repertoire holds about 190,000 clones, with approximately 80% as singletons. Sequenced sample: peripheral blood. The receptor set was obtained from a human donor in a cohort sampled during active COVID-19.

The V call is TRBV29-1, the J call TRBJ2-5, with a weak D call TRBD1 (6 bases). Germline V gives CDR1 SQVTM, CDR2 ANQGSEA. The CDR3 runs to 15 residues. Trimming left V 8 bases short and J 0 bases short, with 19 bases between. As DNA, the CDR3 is TGCAGCCTAAACATCAGGGGCCCAAACCAAGAGACCCAGTACTTC. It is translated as CSLNIRGPNQETQYF. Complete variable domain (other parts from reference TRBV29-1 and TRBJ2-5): SAVISQKPSRDICQRGTSLTIQCQVDSQVTMMFWYRQQPGQSLTLIATANQGSEATYESGFVIDKFPISRPNLTFSTLTVSNMSPEDSSIYLCSLNIRGPNQETQYFGPGTRLLVL.

The CDR3 spells CASSGQGSSYNEQFF. Written as DNA, the CDR3 is TGTGCCAGCAGCGGCCAGGGGAGCTCCTACAATGAGCAGTTCTTC. The V call is TRBV5-6, the J call TRBJ2-1; TRBD1 is a possible D gene (6 bases). Germline CDR1 and CDR2: SGHDT and YYEEEE. There are 15 residues in the CDR3. Trimming removed 4 bases from V and 0 bases from J, with 11 bases in between.

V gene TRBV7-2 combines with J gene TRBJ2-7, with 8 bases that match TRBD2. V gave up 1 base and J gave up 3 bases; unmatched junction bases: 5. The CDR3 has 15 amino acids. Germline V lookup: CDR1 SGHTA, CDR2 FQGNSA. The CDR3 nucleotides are TGTGCCAGCAGCTTAGGCCCGGGACTAGACTACGAGCAGTACGTC. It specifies CASSLGPGLDYEQYV.

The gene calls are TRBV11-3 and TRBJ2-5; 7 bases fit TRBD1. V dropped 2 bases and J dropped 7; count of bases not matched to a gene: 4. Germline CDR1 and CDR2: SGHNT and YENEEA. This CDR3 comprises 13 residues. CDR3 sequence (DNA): TGTGCCAGCAGCTTATCCCGGACAGGGACCCAGTACTTC. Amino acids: CASSLSRTGTQYF.

Written as DNA, the CDR3 is TGTGCCAGCAGCCAAACAGTAGCTGGAAACACCATATATTTT. Protein product: CASSQTVAGNTIYF. V usage is TRBV3-1 (or the pseudogene TRBV3-2) and J usage is TRBJ1-3; D is unclear. Germline V lookup: CDR1 LGHDT, CDR2 YNNKEL (reference sequence). Trimming stripped 2 bases from V and 2 bases from J, with 7 bases between. The CDR3 extends over 14 amino acids.

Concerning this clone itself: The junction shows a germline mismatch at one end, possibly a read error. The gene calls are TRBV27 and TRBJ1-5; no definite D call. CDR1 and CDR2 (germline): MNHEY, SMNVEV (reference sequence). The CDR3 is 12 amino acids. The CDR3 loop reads CATSSANQPQHF. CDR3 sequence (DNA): TGTGCCACCAGTAGCGCCAATCAGCCCCAGCATTTT.

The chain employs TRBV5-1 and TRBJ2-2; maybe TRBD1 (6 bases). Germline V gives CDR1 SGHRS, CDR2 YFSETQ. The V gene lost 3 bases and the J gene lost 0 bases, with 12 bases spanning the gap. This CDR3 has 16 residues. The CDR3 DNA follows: TGCGCCAGCAGCTCGTCCGGGACAACGAACACCGGGGAGCTGTTTTTT. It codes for CASSSSGTTNTGELFF.

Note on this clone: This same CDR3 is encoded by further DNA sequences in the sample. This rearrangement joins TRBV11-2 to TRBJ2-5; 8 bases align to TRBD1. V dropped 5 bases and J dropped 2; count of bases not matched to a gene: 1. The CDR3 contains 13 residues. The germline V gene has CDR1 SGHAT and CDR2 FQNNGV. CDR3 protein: CASSRDRQETQYF. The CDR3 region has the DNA TGTGCCAGCAGCCGGGACAGGCAAGAGACCCAGTACTTC.

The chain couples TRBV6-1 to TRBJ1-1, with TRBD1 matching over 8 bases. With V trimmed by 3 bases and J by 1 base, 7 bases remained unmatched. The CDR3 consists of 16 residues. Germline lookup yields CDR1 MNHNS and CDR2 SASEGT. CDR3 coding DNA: TGTGCCAGCAGTGAGGGGACAGGCGGACCGAACACTGAAGCTTTCTTT. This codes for CASSEGTGGPNTEAFF.

The CDR3 DNA reads TGCGCCAGCGTACTCGGGGCGGGGGATCCGGAGGGTGAGCAGTTCTTC. Protein sequence: CASVLGAGDPEGEQFF. The V and J genes are TRBV10-2 and TRBJ2-1, with 7 bases identical to TRBD2. This CDR3 is 16 amino acids long. Unmatched junction bases numbered 19, after V lost 8 bases and J lost 9 bases. Germline V lookup: CDR1 WSHSY, CDR2 SAAADI.

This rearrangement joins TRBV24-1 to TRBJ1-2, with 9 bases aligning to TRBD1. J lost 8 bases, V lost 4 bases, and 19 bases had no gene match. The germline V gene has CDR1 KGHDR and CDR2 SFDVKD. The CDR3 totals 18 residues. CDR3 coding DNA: TGTGCCACCAGTGACAGTCTCGGACAGGGGCCCTCCCCCGCGGGCTACACCTTC. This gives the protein CATSDSLGQGPSPAGYTF.

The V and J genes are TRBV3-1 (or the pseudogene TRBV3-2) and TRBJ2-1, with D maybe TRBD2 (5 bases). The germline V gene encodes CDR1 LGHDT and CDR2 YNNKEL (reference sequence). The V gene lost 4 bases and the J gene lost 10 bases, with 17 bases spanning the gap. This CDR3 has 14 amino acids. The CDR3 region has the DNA TGTGCCAGCAGCCTTTCAGGACTGGGAATGGAGCAGTTCTTC. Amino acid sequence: CASSLSGLGMEQFF.

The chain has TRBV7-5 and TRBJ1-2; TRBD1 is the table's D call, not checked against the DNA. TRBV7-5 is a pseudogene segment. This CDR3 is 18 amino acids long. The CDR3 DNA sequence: TGTGTCAGAAGCTTAGCCGGACAGGCGCTACCTAATAACTATGGCTACACCTTC. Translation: CVRSLAGQALPNNYGYTF.

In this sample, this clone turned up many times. The CDR3 nucleotides are TGCGCCAGCAGTGAGTCCCCGGTTAGCACAGATACGCAGTATTTT. Its protein product is CASSESPVSTDTQYF. The J gene is TRBJ2-3, the V gene TRBV10-2, with D hard to call. Trimming left V 0 bases short and J 0 bases short, with 7 bases between. This CDR3 has 15 residues. The germline gives CDR1 WSHSY, CDR2 SAAADI.

CDR3 loop: CASSSLAGVSFGANVLTF. The CDR3 DNA follows: TGTGCCAGCAGCTCTCTAGCGGGAGTCTCATTTGGGGCCAACGTCCTGACTTTC. The V gene is TRBV11-2, the J gene TRBJ2-6; 10 nucleotides align to TRBD2. The CDR3 has 18 amino acids. Unmatched junction bases numbered 9, after V lost 4 bases and J lost 3 bases. Per germline, CDR1 SGHAT and CDR2 FQNNGV.

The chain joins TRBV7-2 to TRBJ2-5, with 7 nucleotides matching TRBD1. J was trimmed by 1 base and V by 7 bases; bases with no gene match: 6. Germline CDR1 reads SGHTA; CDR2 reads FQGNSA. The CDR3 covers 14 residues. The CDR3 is CASTISGGQETQYF. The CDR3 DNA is TGTGCCAGCACCATCTCAGGGGGCCAAGAGACCCAGTACTTC.

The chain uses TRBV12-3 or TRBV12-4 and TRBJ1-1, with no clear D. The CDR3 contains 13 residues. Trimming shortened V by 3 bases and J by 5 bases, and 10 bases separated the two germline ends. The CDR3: CASSFVGFTEAFF. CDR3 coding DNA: TGTGCCAGCAGTTTTGTGGGCTTTACTGAAGCTTTCTTT.

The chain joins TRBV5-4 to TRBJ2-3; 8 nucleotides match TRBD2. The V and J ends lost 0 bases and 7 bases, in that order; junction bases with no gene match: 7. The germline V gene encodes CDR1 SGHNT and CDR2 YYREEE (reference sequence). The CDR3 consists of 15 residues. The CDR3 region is CASSLDGGGRNTQYF. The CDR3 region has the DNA TGTGCCAGCAGCTTGGACGGCGGGGGGAGGAATACGCAGTATTTT.

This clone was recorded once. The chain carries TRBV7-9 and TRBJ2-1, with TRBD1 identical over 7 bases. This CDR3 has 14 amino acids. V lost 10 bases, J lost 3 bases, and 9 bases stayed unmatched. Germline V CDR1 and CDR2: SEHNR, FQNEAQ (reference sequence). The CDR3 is CATFRDSVYNEQFF. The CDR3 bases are TGTGCCACTTTCCGGGACAGTGTCTACAATGAGCAGTTCTTC.

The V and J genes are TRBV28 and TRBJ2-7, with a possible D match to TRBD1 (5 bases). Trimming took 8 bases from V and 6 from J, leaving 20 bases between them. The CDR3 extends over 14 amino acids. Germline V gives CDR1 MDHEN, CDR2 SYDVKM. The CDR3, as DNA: TGTGCCAGCGTAAAGTCCGCAGGGCAGAGCGAGCAGTACTTC. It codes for CASVKSAGQSEQYF.

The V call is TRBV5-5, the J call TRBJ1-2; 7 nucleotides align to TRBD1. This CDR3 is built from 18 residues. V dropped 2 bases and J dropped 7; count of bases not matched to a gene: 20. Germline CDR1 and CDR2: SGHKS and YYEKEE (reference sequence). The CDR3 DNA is TGTGCCAGCAGCTTCGAGGGGACAGTCAGGAACTCAAATGGTGGCTACACCTTC. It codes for CASSFEGTVRNSNGGYTF.

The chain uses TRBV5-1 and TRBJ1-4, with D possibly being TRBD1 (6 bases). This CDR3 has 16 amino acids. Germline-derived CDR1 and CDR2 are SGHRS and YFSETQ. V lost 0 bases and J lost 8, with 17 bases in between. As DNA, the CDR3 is TGCGCCAGCAGCTTGGATGCCCCCGGGACACAAGAAAAACTGTTTTTT. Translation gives CASSLDAPGTQEKLFF. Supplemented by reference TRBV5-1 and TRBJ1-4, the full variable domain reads KAGVTQTPRYLIKTRGQQVTLSCSPISGHRSVSWYQQTPGQGLQFLFEYFSETQRNKGNFPGRFSGRQFSNSRSEMNVSTLELGDSALYLCASSLDAPGTQEKLFFGSGTQLSVL.

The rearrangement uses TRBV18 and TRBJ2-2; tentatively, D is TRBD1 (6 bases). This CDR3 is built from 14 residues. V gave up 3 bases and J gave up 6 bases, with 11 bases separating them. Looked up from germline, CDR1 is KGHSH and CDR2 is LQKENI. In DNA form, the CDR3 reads TGTGCCAGCTCACCTAGAACAGGGCCCGGGGAGCTGTTTTTT. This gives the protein CASSPRTGPGELFF.

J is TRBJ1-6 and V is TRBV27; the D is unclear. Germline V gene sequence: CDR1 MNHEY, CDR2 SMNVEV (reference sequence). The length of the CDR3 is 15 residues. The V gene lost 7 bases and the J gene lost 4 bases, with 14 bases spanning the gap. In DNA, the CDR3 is TGTGCCAGCAATCGGGAGGGCTGGTATAATTCACCCCTCCACTTT. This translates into CASNREGWYNSPLHF.